What follows is one T cell receptor (beta chain) and its context. The antigen is not known. This entry comes from a study of OX40 agonist ivuxolimab in advanced cancers. Study summary: Enrolled patients in dose escalation had cancers that were hepatocellular carcinoma, melanoma, renal cell or head and neck cancer. People who had prior anti-PD-1, anti-PD-L1 or anti-CTLA-4 therapy could take part, and around 40% had some.

Whole-study findings and limits: Researchers did not establish what antigens the expanded peripheral T cells target. On average, CD8+ T cells showed a greater number of expanded clones than CD4+.

TCRdb's copy holds only in-frame clones and misses some; the assay was immunoSEQ multiplex PCR. The sample holds 85,000 to 100,000 clones, around 87% seen once. The CDR3 spans 15 residues. V was shortened by 3 bases and J by 2 bases, with 11 bases between the two germline ends. Germline CDR1 reads KGHSH; CDR2 reads LQKENI. This sequence originates from an adult with an advanced solid tumor such as melanoma, head and neck, liver or kidney cancer. The specimen comprised CD4+ or CD8+ T cells sorted from blood, sampled in a trial of the OX40 agonist ivuxolimab. V gene TRBV18 combines with J gene TRBJ2-1; D remains ambiguous. In DNA form, the CDR3 reads TGTGCCAGCTCACCCCGGACGCAGACCTACAATGAGCAGTTCTTC. It translates to CASSPRTQTYNEQFF.